This passage covers 23 T cell receptor beta chains from one sample sequenced in a study of T cell responses to AZD1222 COVID-19 vaccine. Clones were read by immunoSEQ multiplex PCR, and TCRdb kept only the in-frame ones, dropping some. The sample contains around 89,000 clones, roughly 93% of which appear only once. The source was peripheral blood, collected on day 0 of AZD1222 vaccination. The receptor source for this set is an adult in good health.

J is TRBJ1-1 and V is TRBV2; TRBD1 matches 8 bases. Germline-derived CDR1 and CDR2 are SNHLY and FYNNEI. This CDR3 region has 14 residues. V lost 5 bases, J lost 3 bases, and 5 bases stayed unmatched. The CDR3 sequence: CASSNTGGDTEAFF. The CDR3 DNA sequence: TGTGCCAGCAGTAACACAGGGGGTGACACTGAAGCTTTCTTT. The full variable domain, its missing parts supplied by reference TRBV2 and TRBJ1-1, is EPEVTQTPSHQVTQMGQEVILRCVPISNHLYFYWYRQILGQKVEFLVSFYNNEISEKSEIFDDQFSVERPDGSNFTLKIRSTKLEDSAMYFCASSNTGGDTEAFFGQGTRLTVV.

This clone is a singleton in its sample. The gene calls are TRBV21-1 and TRBJ2-1; the table's D call, TRBD1, was not checked against the DNA. TRBV21-1 is an annotated pseudogene. There are 15 residues in the CDR3. CDR3 amino acids: CASSLPDRFYNEQFF. The CDR3 coding sequence is TGTGCCAGCAGCCTACCGGACAGGTTCTACAATGAGCAGTTCTTC.

The rearrangement uses TRBV13 and TRBJ2-3; 7 nucleotides agree with TRBD2. The V segment lost 8 bases and the J segment 6 bases; nucleotides outside the gene matches: 8. Germline CDR1 is PRHDT and CDR2 is FYEKMQ (reference sequence). The CDR3 runs 13 residues. CDR3 sequence: CASALAVADTQYF. CDR3 bases: TGTGCCAGCGCCCTAGCGGTGGCCGATACGCAGTATTTT.

CDR3 sequence reads: CASSWGPQNTEAFF. CDR3 DNA sequence: TGTGCCAGCAGCTGGGGACCGCAGAACACTGAAGCTTTCTTT. This chain joins TRBV6-5 and TRBJ1-1, with D tentatively TRBD1 (5 bases). There are 14 residues in the CDR3. The V end lost 6 bases, the J end lost 1 base, and 12 bases lay between the germline ends. Germline V gene data show CDR1 as MNHEY and CDR2 as SVGAGI.

This clone was seen just once. This sequence joins TRBV9 and TRBJ1-2; D not resolved. The germline V and J ends were trimmed by 0 bases and 4 bases, with 16 bases remaining between them. The CDR3 extends over 16 amino acids. CDR1 SGDLS and CDR2 YYNGEE come from the germline V gene. CDR3 protein: CASSVAADLASYGYTF. The DNA of the CDR3 is TGTGCCAGCAGCGTAGCCGCGGACCTGGCAAGCTATGGCTACACCTTC.

The chain carries TRBV6-5 and TRBJ1-1; D unresolved. The CDR3 spans 14 residues. V lost 0 bases and J lost 6, with 11 bases in between. Germline V gene data show CDR1 as MNHEY and CDR2 as SVGAGI. Written as DNA, the CDR3 is TGTGCCAGCAGTTACTCTCGCCAGTCCCCTGAAGCTTTCTTT. It specifies CASSYSRQSPEAFF.

The chain joins TRBV6-5 to TRBJ2-7, with D perhaps TRBD1 or TRBD2 (6 bases each). V gave up 0 bases and J gave up 1 base, with 13 bases separating them. The CDR3 covers 16 residues. Germline CDR1 MNHEY, CDR2 SVGAGI. The CDR3 nucleotides are TGTGCCAGCAGTTACTCGACCGGGGGCGCATCCTACGAGCAGTACTTC. Its protein product is CASSYSTGGASYEQYF.

CDR3 amino acids: CASSQGGGVFEQFF. CDR3 nucleotide sequence: TGTGCCAGCAGCCAAGGGGGCGGGGTTTTTGAGCAGTTCTTC. The chain is built from TRBV14 and TRBJ2-1, with D perhaps TRBD2 (6 bases). Per germline, CDR1 SGHDN and CDR2 FVKESK. The CDR3 contains 14 residues. Between the trimmed V and J ends, which lost 1 base and 9 bases, there was a span of 13 bases.

The chain uses TRBV4-3 and TRBJ1-5; unclear D gene. This CDR3 contains 14 residues. The germline CDR1 and CDR2 sequences are LGHNA and YSLEER. Trimming left V 1 base short and J 7 bases short, with 11 bases between. CDR3 sequence (DNA): TGCGCCAGCAGCCAAGGGGTGGGAGGACAGCCCCAGCATTTT. It codes for CASSQGVGGQPQHF.

This rearrangement joins TRBV7-2 to TRBJ2-3, with 8 bases identical to TRBD2. The CDR3 is made up of 15 amino acids. CDR1 is SGHTA and CDR2 is FQGNSA in the germline V gene. V lost 2 bases, J lost 7 bases, and 8 bases stayed unmatched. The CDR3 coding sequence is TGTGCCAGCAGCTTAAACGGACTAGCAGAGAATACGCAGTATTTT. Its translation: CASSLNGLAENTQYF. The complete variable domain, with remaining parts taken from reference TRBV7-2 and TRBJ2-3, reads GAGVSQSPSNKVTEKGKDVELRCDPISGHTALYWYRQSLGQGLEFLIYFQGNSAPDKSGLPSDRFSAERTGGSVSTLTIQRTQQEDSAVYLCASSLNGLAENTQYFGPGTRLTVL.

This rearrangement joins TRBV10-1 to TRBJ2-2; 8 positions agree with TRBD1. This CDR3 comprises 14 residues. Trimming cost V 11 bases and J 2 bases; bases outside gene matches: 7. From germline, CDR1 is WNHNN and CDR2 SYGVQD (reference sequence). The CDR3 DNA reads TGCGCCCTGATGACAGGGGAAAACACCGGGGAGCTGTTTTTT. This translates into CALMTGENTGELFF.

V is TRBV29-1 and J is TRBJ1-2; 8 bases fit TRBD1. The germline V gene has CDR1 SQVTM and CDR2 ANQGSEA. The CDR3 runs 10 residues. The V and J ends lost 5 bases and 14 bases, in that order; junction bases with no gene match: 7. The CDR3, as DNA: TGCAGCGTTCTTGGACAGGGCACAACCTTC. Encoded protein: CSVLGQGTTF.

This clone was seen just once. The chain links TRBV5-6 to TRBJ2-7, with D hard to call. The V and J ends lost 4 bases and 2 bases respectively, with 16 bases between them. The length of the CDR3 is 15 residues. The V gene's germline CDR1 is SGHDT and CDR2 YYEEEE. As DNA, the CDR3 is TGTGCCAGCAGCCCAATACACAAGCCCCCCTACGAGCAGTACTTC. Amino acids: CASSPIHKPPYEQYF.

This clone was seen a handful of times. The chain uses TRBV5-1 and TRBJ1-3; D remains ambiguous. V lost 0 bases to trimming and J lost 5 bases, with 6 bases between them. Germline loops: CDR1 SGHRS, CDR2 YFSETQ. The CDR3 consists of 13 residues. The chain's CDR3 is CASSLGERNTIYF. The CDR3 DNA sequence: TGCGCCAGCAGCTTGGGAGAGAGAAACACCATATATTTT. The whole variable domain, remainder taken from reference TRBV5-1 and TRBJ1-3, is KAGVTQTPRYLIKTRGQQVTLSCSPISGHRSVSWYQQTPGQGLQFLFEYFSETQRNKGNFPGRFSGRQFSNSRSEMNVSTLELGDSALYLCASSLGERNTIYFGEGSWLTVV.

V usage is TRBV5-4 and J usage is TRBJ2-2; TRBD2 aligns across 7 bases. This CDR3 has 18 residues. V lost 1 base to trimming and J lost 3 bases; unmatched junction nucleotides: 12. Germline V CDR1 and CDR2: SGHNT, YYREEE (reference sequence). The CDR3 nucleotides read TGTGCCAGCAGCTTGCGTGTGGGGCGGGGGTGGCACACCGGGGAGCTGTTTTTT. This codes for CASSLRVGRGWHTGELFF.

The chain has TRBV5-1 and TRBJ2-7, with D possibly being TRBD1 or TRBD2 (5 bases each). The CDR3 is 15 amino acids. Germline lookup yields CDR1 SGHRS and CDR2 YFSETQ. Trimming shortened V by 4 bases and J by 2 bases, and 16 bases separated the two germline ends. CDR3 protein: CASSLEAVDTYEQYF. CDR3 coding DNA: TGCGCCAGCAGCCTGGAGGCCGTGGACACCTACGAGCAGTACTTC.

This chain joins TRBV30 and TRBJ2-5, with 7 positions matching TRBD1. Germline CDR1 GTSNPN, CDR2 SVGIG (reference sequence). J gave up 4 bases and V 2 bases, and 4 bases lay outside the gene matches. The CDR3 totals 13 residues. The CDR3 DNA reads as TGTGCCTGGAGTCGGGACAGTGGAGAGACCCAGTACTTC. It codes for CAWSRDSGETQYF. The whole variable domain, filled in from reference TRBV30 and TRBJ2-5, reads SQTIHQWPATLVQPVGSPLSLECTVEGTSNPNLYWYRQAAGRGLQLLFYSVGIGQISSEVPQNLSASRPQDRQFILSSKKLLLSDSGFYLCAWSRDSGETQYFGPGTRLLVL.

This rearrangement joins TRBV5-1 to TRBJ2-3; the D is unclear. Between the trimmed V and J ends, which lost 0 bases and 2 bases, there was a span of 10 bases. The CDR3 covers 15 residues. Germline V gene data show CDR1 as SGHRS and CDR2 as YFSETQ. CDR3: CASSLVSMDTDTQYF. The CDR3 bases are TGCGCCAGCAGCTTGGTTTCAATGGACACAGATACGCAGTATTTT.

The chain employs TRBV6-5 and TRBJ1-1, with a possible D match to TRBD1 (5 bases). With 11 bases removed from V and 5 bases from J, the gap between germline ends came to 21 bases. Per germline, CDR1 MNHEY and CDR2 SVGAGI. This CDR3 has 14 amino acids. CDR3 sequence: CAGSTANKWTEAFF. In DNA form, the CDR3 reads TGTGCCGGATCGACAGCGAACAAGTGGACTGAAGCTTTCTTT.

This chain links TRBV30 with TRBJ1-1, with TRBD1 matching 9 bases. Germline values: CDR1 GTSNPN, CDR2 SVGIG (reference sequence). This CDR3 region has 13 residues. V was clipped by 6 bases and J by 0 bases; unmatched bases: 2. The CDR3 DNA reads TGTGCCTGCAACAGGGGGCTGAACACTGAAGCTTTCTTT. Its protein is CACNRGLNTEAFF.

CDR3 DNA sequence: TGTGCCAGCAGCCAAAGGGGTAGTTACAGCTCCTATAATTCACCCCTCCACTTT. It codes for CASSQRGSYSSYNSPLHF. The chain recombines TRBV3-1 (or the pseudogene TRBV3-2) with TRBJ1-6; maybe TRBD1 (5 bases). V was trimmed by 2 bases and J by 0 bases, leaving 14 bases between them. CDR3 size: 18 residues. CDR1 LGHDT and CDR2 YNNKEL come from the germline V gene (reference sequence).

The chain recombines TRBV19 with TRBJ2-3, with D possibly TRBD2 on 5 matching bases. The germline V and J ends were trimmed by 6 bases and 4 bases, with 17 bases remaining between them. Germline V gene data show CDR1 as LNHDA and CDR2 as SQIVND (reference sequence). This CDR3 is built from 15 residues. The CDR3 is CASSPRSGVADTQYF. The CDR3 region has the DNA TGTGCCAGTAGCCCCCGATCCGGGGTGGCAGATACGCAGTATTTT. Together with reference TRBV19 and TRBJ2-3, the CDR3 gives the full variable domain: DGGITQSPKYLFRKEGQNVTLSCEQNLNHDAMYWYRQDPGQGLRLIYYSQIVNDFQKGDIAEGYSVSREKKESFPLTVTSAQKNPTAFYLCASSPRSGVADTQYFGPGTRLTVL.

This clone has only one observation. The chain carries TRBV19 and TRBJ1-1; D is undetermined. Trimming took off 3 bases at V and 1 base at J, with 9 bases between the two ends. CDR3 length: 14 residues. Germline CDR1 LNHDA, CDR2 SQIVND (reference sequence). This CDR3 is CASSIQTANTEAFF. The CDR3, as DNA: TGTGCCAGTAGTATCCAAACGGCGAACACTGAAGCTTTCTTT. The full variable domain, completed using reference TRBV19 and TRBJ1-1, is DGGITQSPKYLFRKEGQNVTLSCEQNLNHDAMYWYRQDPGQGLRLIYYSQIVNDFQKGDIAEGYSVSREKKESFPLTVTSAQKNPTAFYLCASSIQTANTEAFFGQGTRLTVV.